A few counts support the clone carrying this TCR beta chain. Antigen specificity is unknown. The V gene lost 4 bases and the J gene lost 3 bases, with 13 bases spanning the gap. Germline-derived CDR1 and CDR2 are SQVTM and ANQGSEA. CDR3 length: 13 amino acids. The sample belongs to a study of cytomegalovirus exposure and HLA in healthy donors. The study's findings and limits: Rates of TCR association differed by HLA locus in a later analysis, with DRB1 highest and HLA-C lowest.

PCR used 60 Vbeta primers and 13 Jbeta primers. The data were produced by immunoSEQ multiplex PCR, yet TCRdb's version contains in-frame clones alone and is incomplete. The sample carries more than 100,000 clones, about 9.1% recorded once. The TCR was taken from a woman between 40 and 50 years old in good health and CMV-seropositive. The chain uses TRBV29-1 and TRBJ2-7, with a weak D call TRBD2 (6 bases). The sample consisted of PBMCs. The CDR3 DNA follows: TGCAGCGTTGGGCGGGGTAGTGGCTACGAGCAGTACTTC. This translates into CSVGRGSGYEQYF.